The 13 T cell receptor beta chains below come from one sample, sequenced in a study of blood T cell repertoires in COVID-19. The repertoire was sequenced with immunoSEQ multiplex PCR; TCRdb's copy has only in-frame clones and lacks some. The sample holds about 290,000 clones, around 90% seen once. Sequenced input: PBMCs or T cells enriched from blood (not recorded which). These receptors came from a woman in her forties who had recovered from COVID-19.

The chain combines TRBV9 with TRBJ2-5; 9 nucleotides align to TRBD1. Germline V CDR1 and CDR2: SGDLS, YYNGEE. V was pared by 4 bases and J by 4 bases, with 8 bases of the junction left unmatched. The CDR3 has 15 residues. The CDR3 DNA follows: TGTGCCAGCAGCTCATCAGGGACAGGGTCAGAGACCCAGTACTTC. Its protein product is CASSSSGTGSETQYF.

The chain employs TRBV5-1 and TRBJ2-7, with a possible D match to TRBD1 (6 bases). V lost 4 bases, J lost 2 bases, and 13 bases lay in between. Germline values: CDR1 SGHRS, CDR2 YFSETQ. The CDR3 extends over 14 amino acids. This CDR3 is CASSGGQKAYEQYF. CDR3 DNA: TGCGCCAGCAGCGGAGGACAGAAAGCCTACGAGCAGTACTTC.

Written as DNA, the CDR3 is TGTGCCAGCAGCTTAGACCGGAGGGAGCAGTACTTC. Translation: CASSLDRREQYF. The chain uses TRBV7-6 and TRBJ2-7, with a possible D match to TRBD2 (5 bases). V was pared by 1 base and J by 7 bases, with 8 bases between. The CDR3 totals 12 residues. Germline loops: CDR1 SGHVS, CDR2 FNYEAQ.

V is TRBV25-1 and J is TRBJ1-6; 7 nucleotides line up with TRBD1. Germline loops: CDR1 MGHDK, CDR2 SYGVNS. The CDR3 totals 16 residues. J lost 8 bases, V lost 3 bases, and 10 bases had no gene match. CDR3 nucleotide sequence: TGTGCCAGCAGTGATCGTGGAGGGGGCAATTATTCACCCCTCCACTTT. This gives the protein CASSDRGGGNYSPLHF.

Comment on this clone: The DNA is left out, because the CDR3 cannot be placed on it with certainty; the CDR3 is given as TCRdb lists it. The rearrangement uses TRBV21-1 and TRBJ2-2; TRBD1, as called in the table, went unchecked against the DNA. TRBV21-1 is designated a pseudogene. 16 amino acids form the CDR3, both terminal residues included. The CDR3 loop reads CASSKVGQGALGELFF.

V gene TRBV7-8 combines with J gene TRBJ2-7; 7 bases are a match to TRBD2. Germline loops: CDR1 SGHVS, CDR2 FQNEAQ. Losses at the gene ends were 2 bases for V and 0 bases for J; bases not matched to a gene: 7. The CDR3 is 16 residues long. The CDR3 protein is CASSLFTTSSSYEQYF. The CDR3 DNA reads TGTGCCAGCAGCTTATTTACGACTAGCAGCTCCTACGAGCAGTACTTC.

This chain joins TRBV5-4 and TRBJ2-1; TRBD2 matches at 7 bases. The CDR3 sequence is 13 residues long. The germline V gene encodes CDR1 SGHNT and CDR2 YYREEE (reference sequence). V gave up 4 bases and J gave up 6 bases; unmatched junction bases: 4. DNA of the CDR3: TGTGCCAGCAGCCCCCCGGGAGGCAATGAGCAGTTCTTC. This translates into CASSPPGGNEQFF. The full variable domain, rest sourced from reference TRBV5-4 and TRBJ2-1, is ETGVTQSPTHLIKTRGQQVTLRCSSQSGHNTVSWYQQALGQGPQFIFQYYREEENGRGNFPPRFSGLQFPNYSSELNVNALELDDSALYLCASSPPGGNEQFFGPGTRLTVL.

CDR3 loop: CATSTGTNPNEQFF. CDR3 nucleotide sequence: TGTGCCACCAGCACCGGGACTAATCCTAATGAGCAGTTCTTC. The J gene is TRBJ2-1, the V gene TRBV15; 7 bases line up with TRBD2. Germline V gives CDR1 LNHNV, CDR2 YYDKDF (reference sequence). CDR3 length: 14 amino acids. V was clipped by 4 bases and J by 7 bases; unmatched bases: 7.

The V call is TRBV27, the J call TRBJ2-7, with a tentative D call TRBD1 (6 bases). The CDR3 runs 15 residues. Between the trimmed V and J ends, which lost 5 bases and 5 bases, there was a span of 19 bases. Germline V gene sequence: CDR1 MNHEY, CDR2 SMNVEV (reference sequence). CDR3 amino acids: CASSLNPGHGNEQYF. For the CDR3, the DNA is TGTGCCAGCAGTCTCAACCCGGGACATGGCAACGAGCAGTACTTC.

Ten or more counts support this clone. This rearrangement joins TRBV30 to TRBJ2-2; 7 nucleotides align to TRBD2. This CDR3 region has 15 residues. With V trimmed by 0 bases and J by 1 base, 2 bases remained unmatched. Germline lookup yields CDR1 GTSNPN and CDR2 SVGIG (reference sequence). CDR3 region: CAWSVTSENTGELFF. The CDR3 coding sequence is TGTGCCTGGAGTGTAACTAGCGAGAACACCGGGGAGCTGTTTTTT. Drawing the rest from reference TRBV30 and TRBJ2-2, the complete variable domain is SQTIHQWPATLVQPVGSPLSLECTVEGTSNPNLYWYRQAAGRGLQLLFYSVGIGQISSEVPQNLSASRPQDRQFILSSKKLLLSDSGFYLCAWSVTSENTGELFFGEGSRLTVL.

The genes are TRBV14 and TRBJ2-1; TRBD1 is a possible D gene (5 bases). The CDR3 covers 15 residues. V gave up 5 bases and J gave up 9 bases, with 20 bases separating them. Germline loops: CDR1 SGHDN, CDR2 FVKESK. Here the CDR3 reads CASSTSAGRSSEQFF. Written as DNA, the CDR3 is TGTGCCAGCAGCACCTCGGCAGGGCGATCAAGTGAGCAGTTCTTC.

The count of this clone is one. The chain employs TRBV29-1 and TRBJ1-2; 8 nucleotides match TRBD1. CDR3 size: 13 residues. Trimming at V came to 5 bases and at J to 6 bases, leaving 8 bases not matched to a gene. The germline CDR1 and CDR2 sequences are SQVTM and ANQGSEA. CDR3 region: CSVFQQGEDGYTF. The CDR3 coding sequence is TGCAGCGTTTTCCAACAGGGGGAGGATGGCTACACCTTC.

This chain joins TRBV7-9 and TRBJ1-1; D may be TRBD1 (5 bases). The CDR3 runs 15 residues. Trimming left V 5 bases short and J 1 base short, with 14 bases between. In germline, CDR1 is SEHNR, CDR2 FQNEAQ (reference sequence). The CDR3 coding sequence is TGTGCCAGCAGCCTACTCGCAGGGCCGAACACTGAAGCTTTCTTT. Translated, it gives CASSLLAGPNTEAFF.